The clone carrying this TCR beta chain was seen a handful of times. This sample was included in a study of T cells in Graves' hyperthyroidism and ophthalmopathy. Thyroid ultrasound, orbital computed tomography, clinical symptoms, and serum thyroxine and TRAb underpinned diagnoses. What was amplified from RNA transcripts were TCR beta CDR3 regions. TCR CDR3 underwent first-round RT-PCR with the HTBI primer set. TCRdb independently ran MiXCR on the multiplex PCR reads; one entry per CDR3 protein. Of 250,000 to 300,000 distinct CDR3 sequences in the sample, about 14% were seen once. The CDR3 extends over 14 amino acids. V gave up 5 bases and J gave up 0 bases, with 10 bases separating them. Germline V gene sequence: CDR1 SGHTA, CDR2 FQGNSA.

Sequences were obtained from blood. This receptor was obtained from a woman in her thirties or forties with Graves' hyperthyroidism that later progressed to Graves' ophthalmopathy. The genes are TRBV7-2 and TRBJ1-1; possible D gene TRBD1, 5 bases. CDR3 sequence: CASSVDSLNTEAFF. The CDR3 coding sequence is TGTGCCAGCAGCGTAGACAGTTTGAACACTGAAGCTTTCTTT.